Following are 29 T cell receptor beta chains from one sample sequenced in a study of control samples from healthy donors and cancer patients. Generated by immunoSEQ multiplex PCR, the TCRdb table keeps only in-frame clones and is missing some. The data show around 70,000 clones, with about 87% seen just once and under 3% held by the top ten. Sample: PBMCs. The receptors originated from a woman aged 50 to 60 with head and neck cancer.

This clone appeared a few times. The J gene is TRBJ2-1, the V gene TRBV7-9; no clear D gene. Germline V gene data show CDR1 as SEHNR and CDR2 as FQNEAQ (reference sequence). The CDR3 has 12 residues. The V gene lost 3 bases and the J gene lost 7 bases, with 7 bases spanning the gap. This CDR3 reads CASSLFGNEQFF. CDR3 coding DNA: TGTGCCAGCAGCTTGTTCGGGAATGAGCAGTTCTTC.

The V call is TRBV30, the J call TRBJ1-4; D gene ambiguous. Germline values: CDR1 GTSNPN, CDR2 SVGIG (reference sequence). This CDR3 has 14 amino acids. The V and J ends lost 0 bases and 3 bases respectively, with 8 bases between them. The CDR3 loop reads CAWSVLPANEKLFF. In DNA form, the CDR3 reads TGTGCCTGGAGTGTACTGCCCGCTAATGAAAAACTGTTTTTT. Supplemented by reference TRBV30 and TRBJ1-4, the full variable domain reads SQTIHQWPATLVQPVGSPLSLECTVEGTSNPNLYWYRQAAGRGLQLLFYSVGIGQISSEVPQNLSASRPQDRQFILSSKKLLLSDSGFYLCAWSVLPANEKLFFGSGTQLSVL.

A remark on this clone: At one end, the junction sequence differs from germline, possibly due to a read error. This sequence joins TRBV6-5 and TRBJ1-2; TRBD1 might be the D (6 bases). Germline V CDR1 and CDR2: MNHEY, SVGAGI. This CDR3 is 15 amino acids long. The CDR3 region has the DNA TGTGCCCGCAGGCGGCGGGGCCCAGGGGCGGGGGGCTACACCTTC. This encodes CARRRRGPGAGGYTF.

V gene TRBV19 combines with J gene TRBJ2-5, with 11 nucleotides matching TRBD2. Germline CDR1 LNHDA, CDR2 SQIVND (reference sequence). J lost 6 bases, V lost 6 bases, and 9 bases had no gene match. This CDR3 comprises 15 residues. CDR3 nucleotide sequence: TGTGCCAGTAGGGATCTAGCGGGGGGTAAGAAGACCCAGTACTTC. Protein sequence: CASRDLAGGKKTQYF. The full variable domain, rest sourced from reference TRBV19 and TRBJ2-5, is DGGITQSPKYLFRKEGQNVTLSCEQNLNHDAMYWYRQDPGQGLRLIYYSQIVNDFQKGDIAEGYSVSREKKESFPLTVTSAQKNPTAFYLCASRDLAGGKKTQYFGPGTRLLVL.

The chain is built from TRBV24-1 and TRBJ2-1; weak D call: TRBD1 (6 bases). Per germline, CDR1 KGHDR and CDR2 SFDVKD. The V end lost 7 bases, the J end lost 5 bases, and 17 bases lay between the germline ends. The CDR3 has 15 residues. This CDR3 reads CATSAPGTIHNEQFF. The CDR3 DNA reads as TGTGCCACCAGCGCTCCCGGGACAATACACAATGAGCAGTTCTTC.

The chain is built from TRBV6-2 or TRBV6-3 and TRBJ1-6; the match to TRBD1 covers 10 bases. The CDR3 is 18 residues long. The V gene end was trimmed by 0 bases and the J gene end by 10 bases; junction bases not matched to a gene: 12. Germline CDR1 MNHEY, CDR2 SVGEGT. The CDR3 is CASSYSRDRGAQHSPLHF. CDR3 bases: TGTGCCAGCAGTTACTCCCGGGACAGGGGAGCACAACACTCACCCCTCCACTTT.

The rearrangement links TRBV7-9 to TRBJ1-3; 7 bases are shared with TRBD1. The CDR3 consists of 16 residues. V trimming: 5 bases; J trimming: 2 bases; junction bases outside the gene matches: 9. Germline V gives CDR1 SEHNR, CDR2 FQNEAQ (reference sequence). DNA for the CDR3: TGTGCCAGCAGCCTCAGGACAGGTGGGGCTGGAAACACCATATATTTT. Protein product: CASSLRTGGAGNTIYF. The full variable domain, rest sourced from reference TRBV7-9 and TRBJ1-3, is DTGVSQNPRHKITKRGQNVTFRCDPISEHNRLYWYRQTLGQGPEFLTYFQNEAQLEKSRLLSDRFSAERPKGSFSTLEIQRTEQGDSAMYLCASSLRTGGAGNTIYFGEGSWLTVV.

The chain employs TRBV6-2 or TRBV6-3 and TRBJ2-3; 7 bases agree with TRBD2. The CDR3 has 18 amino acids. Germline CDR1 is MNHEY and CDR2 is SVGEGT. V shed 7 bases, J shed 2 bases, and the junction held 18 bases outside the gene matches. The CDR3 nucleotides read TGTGCCAGCACCCCCTTGGGGGGGGATCGATTAACCACAGATACGCAGTATTTT. Protein product: CASTPLGGDRLTTDTQYF.

This chain uses TRBV18 with TRBJ2-3; D uncertain. Between the trimmed V and J ends, which lost 6 bases and 5 bases, there was a span of 12 bases. The CDR3 consists of 13 residues. CDR1 is KGHSH, CDR2 LQKENI, per germline. CDR3 sequence reads: CASSRLGQDTQYF. CDR3 nucleotides: TGTGCCAGCTCCCGCCTGGGTCAAGATACGCAGTATTTT. Full variable domain (rest looked up from reference TRBV18 and TRBJ2-3): NAGVMQNPRHLVRRRGQEARLRCSPMKGHSHVYWYRQLPEEGLKFMVYLQKENIIDESGMPKERFSAEFPKEGPSILRIQQVVRGDSAAYFCASSRLGQDTQYFGPGTRLTVL.

The rearrangement joins TRBV7-3 to TRBJ2-3; 12 bases align to TRBD2. Germline V gene sequence: CDR1 SGHTA, CDR2 FQGTGA. The CDR3 spans 15 residues. V gave up 5 bases and J gave up 2 bases; unmatched junction bases: 2. The CDR3 loop is CASSRLAGDTDTQYF. As DNA, the CDR3 is TGTGCCAGCAGCCGACTAGCGGGGGACACAGATACGCAGTATTTT. Full variable domain (missing parts from reference TRBV7-3 and TRBJ2-3): GAGVSQTPSNKVTEKGKYVELRCDPISGHTALYWYRQSLGQGPEFLIYFQGTGAADDSGLPNDRFFAVRPEGSVSTLKIQRTERGDSAVYLCASSRLAGDTDTQYFGPGTRLTVL.

V is TRBV5-1 and J is TRBJ2-3; the match to TRBD2 covers 8 bases. The CDR3 totals 14 residues. Germline lookup yields CDR1 SGHRS and CDR2 YFSETQ. The J segment lost 6 bases and the V segment lost 2 bases, leaving 5 bases of the junction unmatched. As DNA, the CDR3 is TGCGCCAGCAGCTTCCGGGGGGGCCTTGATACGCAGTATTTT. It yields the protein CASSFRGGLDTQYF.

This chain uses TRBV15 with TRBJ1-2; 9 nucleotides line up with TRBD1. Germline V gene sequence: CDR1 LNHNV, CDR2 YYDKDF (reference sequence). CDR3 length: 14 amino acids. The V segment lost 3 bases and the J segment 5 bases; nucleotides outside the gene matches: 4. In nucleotides, the CDR3 is TGTGCCACCAGCAGTACAGGGGGCGCGTATGGCTACACCTTC. This translates into CATSSTGGAYGYTF. Full variable domain (outside the CDR3, taken from reference TRBV15 and TRBJ1-2): DAMVIQNPRYQVTQFGKPVTLSCSQTLNHNVMYWYQQKSSQAPKLLFHYYDKDFNNEADTPDNFQSRRPNTSFCFLDIRSPGLGDTAMYLCATSSTGGAYGYTFGSGTRLTVV.

The J gene is TRBJ1-3, the V gene TRBV27, with D possibly matching TRBD1 (5 bases). This CDR3 comprises 14 residues. Trimming took off 3 bases at V and 2 bases at J, with 8 bases between the two ends. From germline, CDR1 is MNHEY and CDR2 SMNVEV (reference sequence). CDR3 nucleotide sequence: TGTGCCAGCAGTTTGACAGAAACTGGAAACACCATATATTTT. It codes for CASSLTETGNTIYF.

This rearrangement joins TRBV28 to TRBJ2-3; tentatively, D is TRBD1 (5 bases). V shed 2 bases and J shed 1 base, with 7 bases lying between them. The CDR3 runs 14 residues. From germline, CDR1 is MDHEN and CDR2 SYDVKM. The CDR3: CASSLEQGTDTQYF. CDR3 DNA sequence: TGTGCCAGCAGTTTAGAACAGGGCACAGATACGCAGTATTTT.

V gene TRBV7-9 combines with J gene TRBJ1-2; D unclear. The CDR3 totals 14 residues. The germline V gene encodes CDR1 SEHNR and CDR2 FQNEAQ (reference sequence). V lost 5 bases and J 0 bases, leaving 10 bases between the germline ends. CDR3 in amino acids: CASSQAPTNYGYTF. The DNA of the CDR3 is TGTGCCAGCAGCCAGGCTCCGACTAACTATGGCTACACCTTC.

V usage is TRBV19 and J usage is TRBJ2-2; a weak D match, TRBD2 (7 bases). CDR3 length equals 17 residues. V shed 0 bases and J shed 2 bases, with 13 bases lying between them. Germline CDR1 reads LNHDA; CDR2 reads SQIVND (reference sequence). CDR3 amino acids: CASSIEWGGPNTGELFF. In DNA form, the CDR3 reads TGTGCCAGTAGTATAGAATGGGGGGGCCCAAACACCGGGGAGCTGTTTTTT.

The chain employs TRBV7-6 and TRBJ2-3; 8 nucleotides match TRBD2. V was clipped by 4 bases and J by 6 bases; unmatched bases: 9. Germline CDR1 reads SGHVS; CDR2 reads FNYEAQ. The CDR3 totals 15 residues. The CDR3 spells CASSWSLAGKDTQYF. In DNA form, the CDR3 reads TGTGCCAGCAGCTGGTCTTTAGCGGGGAAGGATACGCAGTATTTT.

This chain joins TRBV5-1 and TRBJ2-2, with D perhaps TRBD1 (6 bases). In germline, CDR1 is SGHRS, CDR2 YFSETQ. The V end was cut by 3 bases, the J end by 7 bases, with 19 bases between. The CDR3 loop spans 16 amino acids. This CDR3 reads CASSSLQGAGVGELFF. The DNA for the CDR3 is TGCGCCAGCAGCTCTTTACAGGGCGCAGGTGTCGGGGAGCTGTTTTTT.

The chain combines TRBV6-6 with TRBJ2-2, with TRBD2 as a possible D gene (6 bases). The germline V and J ends were trimmed by 6 bases and 4 bases, with 15 bases remaining between them. The CDR3 runs to 15 residues. CDR1 and CDR2 (germline): MNHNY, SVGAGI (reference sequence). The CDR3 DNA reads TGTGCCAGCAGAGGGTCCGGGGGACCCACCGGGGAGCTGTTTTTT. Translating gives CASRGSGGPTGELFF.

V and J are TRBV1 and TRBJ2-3; TRBD2, the table's D call, lacks a check against the DNA. TRBV1 is an annotated pseudogene. CDR3 length equals 12 residues. The CDR3 reads CTSLLARDTQYF. The CDR3 bases are TGCACCTCTCTCCTAGCCCGTGATACGCAGTATTTT.

The chain links TRBV12-3 or TRBV12-4 to TRBJ1-1; D remains unclear. The CDR3 covers 12 residues. The V gene lost 6 bases and the J gene lost 6 bases, with 11 bases spanning the gap. CDR3 residues: CASRTGKSEAFF. The CDR3 region has the DNA TGTGCCAGCAGGACGGGGAAATCTGAAGCTTTCTTT.

The genes are TRBV3-1 (or the pseudogene TRBV3-2) and TRBJ2-7; either TRBD1 or TRBD2 may fit D (5 bases each). The CDR3 length is 17 residues. Germline V gene lookup returns CDR1 LGHDT and CDR2 YNNKEL (reference sequence). The V end lost 0 bases, the J end lost 2 bases, and 17 bases lay between the germline ends. CDR3 in amino acids: CASSQEALGTSTYEQYF. CDR3 coding DNA: TGTGCCAGCAGCCAAGAAGCCCTCGGGACCAGCACCTACGAGCAGTACTTC.

The gene calls are TRBV29-1 and TRBJ2-7; no definite D call. Trimming took off 6 bases at V and 3 bases at J, with 9 bases between the two ends. CDR1 SQVTM and CDR2 ANQGSEA come from the germline V gene. The CDR3 is made up of 11 amino acids. CDR3 bases: TGCAGCGTCAGGATCAGCTACGAGCAGTACTTC. It codes for CSVRISYEQYF.

This clone was counted only a few times. The rearrangement joins TRBV5-1 to TRBJ2-7; possibly TRBD1 for D (7 bases). The germline V gene encodes CDR1 SGHRS and CDR2 YFSETQ. The CDR3 loop spans 14 amino acids. The V end was cut by 4 bases, the J end by 3 bases, with 14 bases between. The CDR3 loop is CASSDPQGGYEQYF. The DNA of the CDR3 is TGCGCCAGCAGCGACCCTCAGGGGGGCTACGAGCAGTACTTC.

The chain carries TRBV9 and TRBJ2-3; maybe TRBD1 (5 bases). CDR1 and CDR2 (germline): SGDLS, YYNGEE. The CDR3 is 15 residues long. Trimming removed 4 bases from V and 5 bases from J, with 17 bases in between. CDR3 in amino acids: CASSTAQGSQDTQYF. Written as DNA, the CDR3 is TGTGCCAGCAGCACAGCCCAGGGTAGCCAAGATACGCAGTATTTT.

Here the CDR3 reads CASSTESSNTGELFF. The CDR3, as DNA: TGTGCCAGTAGTACAGAGAGCTCGAACACCGGGGAGCTGTTTTTT. V usage is TRBV19 and J usage is TRBJ2-2; no clear D. V was clipped by 4 bases and J by 0 bases, with 9 bases between them. Germline values: CDR1 LNHDA, CDR2 SQIVND (reference sequence). The CDR3 has 15 residues.

This clone was observed once. The rearrangement joins TRBV4-2 to TRBJ2-7; D is uncertain. This CDR3 has 16 residues. Germline V gives CDR1 LGHNA, CDR2 YNFKEQ. V lost 4 bases, J lost 0 bases, and 16 bases lay in between. The CDR3 coding sequence is TGTGCCAGCAGCCGCCCGGAAGGCTTGGGCTCCTACGAGCAGTACTTC. As protein: CASSRPEGLGSYEQYF.

The rearrangement uses TRBV5-1 and TRBJ2-3, with D perhaps TRBD2 (6 bases). This CDR3 region has 14 residues. CDR1 and CDR2 from the germline V gene are SGHRS and YFSETQ. V was shortened by 0 bases and J by 6 bases, with 11 bases between the two germline ends. CDR3 region: CASSLERAHDTQYF. The CDR3 DNA sequence: TGCGCCAGCAGCTTGGAGCGGGCCCACGATACGCAGTATTTT.

The chain joins TRBV2 to TRBJ2-6; TRBD1 or TRBD2 may be the D gene (5 bases each). V dropped 3 bases and J dropped 0 bases, with 12 bases sitting between them. Germline CDR1 is SNHLY and CDR2 is FYNNEI. The CDR3 spans 17 residues. This CDR3 reads CASSEGRRSSGANVLTF. CDR3 sequence (DNA): TGTGCCAGCAGTGAGGGACGGCGCTCCTCTGGGGCCAACGTCCTGACTTTC.